Listed below are T cell receptor beta chains from one sample, sequenced in a study of cytomegalovirus exposure and HLA in healthy donors. TCRdb's copy holds only in-frame clones and misses some; the assay was immunoSEQ multiplex PCR. The sample lists just over 150,000 clones, about 75% seen once, with around 2% in the top ten. The sample was PBMCs. The receptor source for this set is a female donor in good health and CMV-seronegative. CDR3s include the opening cysteine and the closing phenylalanine or tryptophan. The D gene is left open where the match is weak. The listing skips clone size in some rows; elsewhere it reads once, few, many or a size class.

v_call: TRBV6-1; clone_size: NA; j_call: TRBJ2-7; d_call: NA; cdr3_aa: CASRGAWLYEQYF; cdr3_nt: TGTGCCAGTCGGGGGGCTTGGCTGTACGAGCAGTACTTC
v_call: TRBV7-8; clone_size: NA; j_call: TRBJ2-7; d_call: TRBD2; cdr3_aa: CASSLQSGGYEQYF; cdr3_nt: TGTGCCAGCAGCTTGCAGTCGGGGGGTTACGAGCAGTACTTC
v_call: TRBV6-1; clone_size: NA; j_call: TRBJ2-1; d_call: NA; cdr3_aa: CASRLLVSYNEQFF; cdr3_nt: TGTGCCAGCAGGCTACTAGTTTCCTACAATGAGCAGTTCTTC
v_call: TRBV5-1; clone_size: few; j_call: TRBJ2-7; d_call: TRBD2; cdr3_aa: CASSLGVGTSAHEQYF; cdr3_nt: TGCGCCAGCAGCTTGGGGGTCGGGACTAGCGCCCACGAGCAGTACTTC
v_call: TRBV5-4; clone_size: NA; j_call: TRBJ1-1; d_call: NA; cdr3_aa: CASSRGGVNTEAFF; cdr3_nt: TGTGCCAGCAGCCGAGGCGGGGTGAACACTGAAGCTTTCTTT
v_call: TRBV6-5; clone_size: NA; j_call: TRBJ2-2; d_call: TRBD2; cdr3_aa: CASSYGGAGELFF; cdr3_nt: TGTGCCAGCAGTTACGGGGGGGCCGGGGAGCTGTTTTTT
v_call: TRBV6-1; clone_size: NA; j_call: TRBJ2-2; d_call: NA; cdr3_aa: CASSTLGANTGELFF; cdr3_nt: TGTGCCAGCAGTACACTAGGCGCGAACACCGGGGAGCTGTTTTTT
v_call: TRBV19; clone_size: few; j_call: TRBJ1-2; d_call: NA; cdr3_aa: CASSRGMGYGYTF; cdr3_nt: TGTGCCAGTTCACGGGGAATGGGCTATGGCTACACCTTC
v_call: TRBV19; clone_size: NA; j_call: TRBJ1-1; d_call: NA; cdr3_aa: CASSMGGMSEAFF; cdr3_nt: TGTGCCAGTAGTATGGGGGGTATGAGTGAAGCTTTCTTT
v_call: TRBV29-1; clone_size: NA; j_call: TRBJ2-2; d_call: NA; cdr3_aa: CSVVHPGAGAGELFF; cdr3_nt: TGCAGCGTTGTCCATCCAGGGGCTGGGGCCGGGGAGCTGTTTTTT
v_call: TRBV6-1; clone_size: NA; j_call: TRBJ1-1; d_call: TRBD1; cdr3_aa: CASSLWTGLGAEAFF; cdr3_nt: TGTGCCAGCAGTCTCTGGACAGGTCTGGGGGCTGAAGCTTTCTTT
v_call: TRBV9; clone_size: NA; j_call: TRBJ2-1; d_call: NA; cdr3_aa: CASAGRHEQFF; cdr3_nt: TGTGCCAGCGCGGGACGTCATGAGCAGTTCTTC
v_call: TRBV6-6; clone_size: NA; j_call: TRBJ2-7; d_call: TRBD1; cdr3_aa: CASSSDRAGQYF; cdr3_nt: TGTGCCAGCAGTTCGGACAGGGCGGGACAGTACTTC
v_call: TRBV7-2; clone_size: NA; j_call: TRBJ2-7; d_call: NA; cdr3_aa: CASSLARQDDYEQYF; cdr3_nt: TGTGCCAGCAGCTTAGCGCGACAGGACGACTACGAGCAGTACTTC
v_call: TRBV19; clone_size: NA; j_call: TRBJ1-2; d_call: NA; cdr3_aa: CASSISGGAGYTF; cdr3_nt: TGTGCCAGTAGTATATCGGGGGGCGCTGGCTACACCTTC
v_call: TRBV5-1; clone_size: few; j_call: TRBJ2-7; d_call: NA; cdr3_aa: CASSPEGRGEQYF; cdr3_nt: TGCGCCAGCAGCCCGGAGGGCAGGGGGGAGCAGTACTTC